Following are 24 T cell receptor beta chains from one sample sequenced in a study of CD4 T cells in relation to SARS-CoV-2 and coronaviruses. Repertoires were generated with immunoSEQ multiplex PCR, while TCRdb's copy carries only in-frame clones and drops some. The sample shows tens of thousands of clones, 75% to 90% of them seen only once. The specimen was memory CD4+ T cells from PBMCs. Source of these receptors: an adult with COVID-19.

The rearrangement joins TRBV14 to TRBJ1-5; D may be TRBD1 (6 bases). CDR1 SGHDN and CDR2 FVKESK come from the germline V gene. With 4 bases removed from V and 9 bases from J, the gap between germline ends came to 10 bases. This CDR3 comprises 12 residues. DNA for the CDR3: TGTGCCAGCAGCCCCGGAGGGGGGCCCCAGCATTTT. Translation: CASSPGGGPQHF.

V gene TRBV5-4 combines with J gene TRBJ2-3, with D possibly TRBD1 on 6 matching bases. V lost 5 bases and J 3 bases, leaving 19 bases between the germline ends. The CDR3 sequence is 16 residues long. CDR1 SGHNT and CDR2 YYREEE come from the germline V gene (reference sequence). This CDR3 reads CASSRRTALLTDTQYF. As DNA, the CDR3 is TGTGCCAGCAGTAGACGGACAGCACTACTAACAGATACGCAGTATTTT. Supplemented by reference TRBV5-4 and TRBJ2-3, the full variable domain reads ETGVTQSPTHLIKTRGQQVTLRCSSQSGHNTVSWYQQALGQGPQFIFQYYREEENGRGNFPPRFSGLQFPNYSSELNVNALELDDSALYLCASSRRTALLTDTQYFGPGTRLTVL.

This chain joins TRBV6-2 or TRBV6-3 and TRBJ2-5; weak D call: TRBD1 (6 bases). The length of the CDR3 is 16 residues. Germline values: CDR1 MNHEY, CDR2 SVGEGT. The germline V and J ends were trimmed by 0 bases and 0 bases, with 11 bases remaining between them. The CDR3 loop reads CASSYSRTVYQETQYF. As DNA, the CDR3 is TGTGCCAGCAGTTACTCGAGGACAGTATACCAAGAGACCCAGTACTTC.

This clone was detected only once. The chain carries TRBV4-1 and TRBJ2-5, with D possibly matching TRBD2 (5 bases). Germline V gene data show CDR1 as MGHRA and CDR2 as YSYEKL. V shed 1 base and J shed 3 bases, with 6 bases lying between them. This CDR3 is built from 13 residues. The CDR3 nucleotides are TGCGCCAGCAGCCAAGGGGGAGAAGAGACCCAGTACTTC. Translating gives CASSQGGEETQYF.

The J gene is TRBJ1-2, the V gene TRBV15; 7 bases are shared with TRBD1. The V and J ends lost 0 bases and 8 bases, in that order; junction bases with no gene match: 9. In germline, CDR1 is LNHNV, CDR2 YYDKDF (reference sequence). CDR3 size: 15 residues. CDR3 protein: CATSRDPRQGSGYTF. The CDR3 DNA is TGTGCCACCAGCAGAGATCCGAGACAGGGCAGCGGCTACACCTTC.

This rearrangement joins TRBV2 to TRBJ1-5; D call uncertain. The V gene's germline CDR1 is SNHLY and CDR2 FYNNEI. This CDR3 spans 13 amino acids. V dropped 5 bases and J dropped 4 bases, with 9 bases sitting between them. The CDR3 DNA reads TGTGCCAGCAGTTCCGACAAGAATCAGCCCCAGCATTTT. It codes for CASSSDKNQPQHF.

The rearrangement uses TRBV28 and TRBJ2-7, with TRBD1 identical over 10 bases. J was trimmed by 4 bases and V by 6 bases; bases with no gene match: 9. CDR3 size: 15 residues. Germline values: CDR1 MDHEN, CDR2 SYDVKM. CDR3 loop: CASSSMDRGRYEQYF. DNA for the CDR3: TGTGCCAGCAGCTCAATGGACAGGGGGAGATACGAGCAGTACTTC.

The chain uses TRBV7-2 and TRBJ2-5; 7 bases match TRBD2. Germline trimming cut 5 bases from V and 3 bases from J; bases unmatched to any gene: 6. The CDR3 loop spans 14 amino acids. Germline V lookup: CDR1 SGHTA, CDR2 FQGNSA. The DNA of the CDR3 is TGTGCCAGCAGCCCTGGGGGGGGAGAAGAGACCCAGTACTTC. Its protein product is CASSPGGGEETQYF.

A word on this clone: A junction boundary mismatches the germline segment, possibly from a read error. V gene TRBV20-1 combines with J gene TRBJ1-1; D gene uncertain. The CDR3 runs 11 residues. Germline CDR1 reads DFQATT; CDR2 reads SNEGSKA (reference sequence). CDR3 in amino acids: CSATENAEAFF. The CDR3 coding sequence is TGCAGTGCTACGGAGAACGCTGAAGCTTTCTTT.

The chain links TRBV7-9 to TRBJ2-1; TRBD2 agrees at 8 bases. With 5 bases clipped from V and 4 bases from J, the junction kept 7 bases outside the gene matches. The CDR3 length is 15 residues. Germline assignment: CDR1 SEHNR and CDR2 FQNEAQ (reference sequence). The CDR3 DNA is TGTGCCAGCAGCCCCGGGAGGGCGAAGTACAATGAGCAGTTCTTC. Translating gives CASSPGRAKYNEQFF.

The chain is built from TRBV10-3 and TRBJ2-3; 7 bases agree with TRBD2. The CDR3 is 16 residues long. Germline V lookup: CDR1 ENHRY, CDR2 SYGVKD. V lost 0 bases, J lost 5 bases, and 8 bases stayed unmatched. The CDR3 loop reads CAISESGGFKGDTQYF. The CDR3 DNA reads TGTGCCATCAGTGAGTCGGGGGGGTTTAAGGGAGATACGCAGTATTTT.

This chain joins TRBV21-1 and TRBJ2-2. TRBV21-1 is an annotated pseudogene. The length of the CDR3 is 15 residues. For the CDR3, the DNA is TGTGCCAGCAGCGCCGTAATGACGAACACCGGGGAGCTGTTTTTT. The encoded protein is CASSAVMTNTGELFF.

The chain combines TRBV12-5 with TRBJ2-6, with TRBD1 matching over 11 bases. Germline CDR1 reads LGHNT; CDR2 reads FRNRAP. CDR3 length: 18 residues. V shed 5 bases, J shed 0 bases, and the junction held 6 bases outside the gene matches. The DNA for the CDR3 is TGTGCTAGTGGTATAACCGGGACAGGGGGCTCTGGGGCCAACGTCCTGACTTTC. It codes for CASGITGTGGSGANVLTF.

The rearrangement uses TRBV28 and TRBJ2-5; 12 positions match TRBD1. The CDR3 is made up of 14 amino acids. Trimming removed 4 bases from V and 4 bases from J; junction bases left unmatched: 1. Germline V lookup: CDR1 MDHEN, CDR2 SYDVKM. CDR3 in amino acids: CASSSGQGAETQYF. CDR3 nucleotide sequence: TGTGCCAGCAGTTCGGGACAGGGGGCAGAGACCCAGTACTTC.

The CDR3 sequence: CASSQSKGLAGYEQYF. The CDR3, as DNA: TGCGCCAGCAGTCAATCGAAGGGACTAGCGGGGTACGAGCAGTACTTC. The chain joins TRBV23-1 to TRBJ2-7; 13 bases are shared with TRBD2. TRBV23-1 is assigned to the ORF class and has an uncertain function. There are 16 residues in the CDR3. V lost 0 bases, J lost 4 bases, and 3 bases stayed unmatched.

This clone was observed a handful of times. The genes are TRBV5-1 and TRBJ1-6; no definite D call. Per the germline V gene, CDR1 is SGHRS and CDR2 is YFSETQ. With 4 bases removed from V and 0 bases from J, the gap between germline ends came to 17 bases. The CDR3 sequence is 18 residues long. This CDR3 reads CASSPETRVSSYNSPLHF. The CDR3 DNA reads TGCGCCAGCAGCCCCGAGACAAGGGTGAGCTCCTATAATTCACCCCTCCACTTT.

The chain joins TRBV9 to TRBJ2-3; 8 bases line up with TRBD2. Per germline, CDR1 SGDLS and CDR2 YYNGEE. The CDR3 loop spans 17 amino acids. V gave up 6 bases and J gave up 5 bases; unmatched junction bases: 17. CDR3 DNA sequence: TGTGCCAGCACCCTGTGGGGAGAAGCGGGAGTGGGAGATACGCAGTATTTT. Translation gives CASTLWGEAGVGDTQYF.

This rearrangement joins TRBV15 to TRBJ2-1; no clear D. The germline V gene encodes CDR1 LNHNV and CDR2 YYDKDF (reference sequence). Trimming shortened V by 3 bases and J by 12 bases, and 18 bases separated the two germline ends. The CDR3 is 14 residues long. The CDR3 here is CATSSERFTFGQFF. The CDR3 bases are TGTGCCACCAGCAGCGAGCGCTTTACGTTCGGGCAGTTCTTC.

J is TRBJ2-7 and V is TRBV30, with a weak D call TRBD1 (5 bases). The CDR3 spans 12 residues. The V gene's germline CDR1 is GTSNPN and CDR2 SVGIG (reference sequence). Trimming pared 5 bases from V and 3 bases from J, leaving 11 bases between. The CDR3 reads CAWDAGNYEQYF. The CDR3 DNA reads as TGTGCCTGGGACGCAGGGAACTACGAGCAGTACTTC.

The chain has TRBV11-2 and TRBJ2-7, with TRBD2 identical over 7 bases. V was pared by 1 base and J by 0 bases, with 0 bases of the junction left unmatched. The germline gives CDR1 SGHAT, CDR2 FQNNGV. The CDR3 consists of 14 residues. CDR3 in amino acids: CASSLGGSSYEQYF. In nucleotides, the CDR3 is TGTGCCAGCAGCTTAGGCGGGAGCTCCTACGAGCAGTACTTC.

V gene TRBV16 combines with J gene TRBJ1-1, with D hard to call. The CDR3 covers 12 residues. With 4 bases removed from V and 3 bases from J, the gap between germline ends came to 6 bases. Germline V lookup: CDR1 KGHSY, CDR2 FQNENV. The CDR3 loop reads CASSPGYTEAFF. The CDR3 DNA reads as TGTGCCAGCAGCCCCGGCTACACTGAAGCTTTCTTT.

The rearrangement joins TRBV27 to TRBJ2-1, with 12 bases fitting TRBD2. CDR1 is MNHEY, CDR2 SMNVEV, per germline (reference sequence). J was trimmed by 4 bases and V by 5 bases; bases with no gene match: 9. CDR3 length: 17 amino acids. CDR3 in DNA: TGTGCCAGCAGTCGCCCAACCGGGACTAGCGGGTACAATGAGCAGTTCTTC. Its translation: CASSRPTGTSGYNEQFF.

The rearrangement joins TRBV4-2 to TRBJ2-5; D remains unclear. V was clipped by 1 base and J by 0 bases, with 6 bases between them. This CDR3 spans 14 amino acids. CDR1 and CDR2 from the germline V gene are LGHNA and YNFKEQ. In nucleotides, the CDR3 is TGTGCCAGCAGCCAAGCAAGGTACCAAGAGACCCAGTACTTC. The encoded protein is CASSQARYQETQYF.

The chain employs TRBV6-2 or TRBV6-3 and TRBJ2-1; the D gene is possibly TRBD2 (5 bases). This CDR3 has 12 residues. V was shortened by 5 bases and J by 6 bases, with 8 bases between the two germline ends. Germline values: CDR1 MNHEY, CDR2 SVGEGT. Here the CDR3 reads CASSLGSNEQFF. The CDR3 bases are TGTGCCAGCAGTCTAGGGAGCAATGAGCAGTTCTTC.